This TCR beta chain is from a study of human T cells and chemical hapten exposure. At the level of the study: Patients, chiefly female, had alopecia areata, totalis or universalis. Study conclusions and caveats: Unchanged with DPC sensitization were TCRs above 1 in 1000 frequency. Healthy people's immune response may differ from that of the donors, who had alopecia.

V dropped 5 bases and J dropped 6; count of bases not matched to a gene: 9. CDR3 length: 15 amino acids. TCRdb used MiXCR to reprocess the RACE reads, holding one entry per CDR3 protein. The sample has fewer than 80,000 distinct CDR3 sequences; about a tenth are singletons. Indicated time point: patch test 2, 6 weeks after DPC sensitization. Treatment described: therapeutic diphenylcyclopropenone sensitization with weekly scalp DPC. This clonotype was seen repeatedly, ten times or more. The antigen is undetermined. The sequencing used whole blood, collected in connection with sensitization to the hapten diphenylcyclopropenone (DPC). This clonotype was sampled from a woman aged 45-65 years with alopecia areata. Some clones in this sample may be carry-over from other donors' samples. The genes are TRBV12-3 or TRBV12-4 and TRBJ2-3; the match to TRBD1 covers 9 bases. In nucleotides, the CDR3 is TGTGCCAGCAGTCGCGGGACAGGGATGTTTGATACGCAGTATTTT. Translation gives CASSRGTGMFDTQYF.